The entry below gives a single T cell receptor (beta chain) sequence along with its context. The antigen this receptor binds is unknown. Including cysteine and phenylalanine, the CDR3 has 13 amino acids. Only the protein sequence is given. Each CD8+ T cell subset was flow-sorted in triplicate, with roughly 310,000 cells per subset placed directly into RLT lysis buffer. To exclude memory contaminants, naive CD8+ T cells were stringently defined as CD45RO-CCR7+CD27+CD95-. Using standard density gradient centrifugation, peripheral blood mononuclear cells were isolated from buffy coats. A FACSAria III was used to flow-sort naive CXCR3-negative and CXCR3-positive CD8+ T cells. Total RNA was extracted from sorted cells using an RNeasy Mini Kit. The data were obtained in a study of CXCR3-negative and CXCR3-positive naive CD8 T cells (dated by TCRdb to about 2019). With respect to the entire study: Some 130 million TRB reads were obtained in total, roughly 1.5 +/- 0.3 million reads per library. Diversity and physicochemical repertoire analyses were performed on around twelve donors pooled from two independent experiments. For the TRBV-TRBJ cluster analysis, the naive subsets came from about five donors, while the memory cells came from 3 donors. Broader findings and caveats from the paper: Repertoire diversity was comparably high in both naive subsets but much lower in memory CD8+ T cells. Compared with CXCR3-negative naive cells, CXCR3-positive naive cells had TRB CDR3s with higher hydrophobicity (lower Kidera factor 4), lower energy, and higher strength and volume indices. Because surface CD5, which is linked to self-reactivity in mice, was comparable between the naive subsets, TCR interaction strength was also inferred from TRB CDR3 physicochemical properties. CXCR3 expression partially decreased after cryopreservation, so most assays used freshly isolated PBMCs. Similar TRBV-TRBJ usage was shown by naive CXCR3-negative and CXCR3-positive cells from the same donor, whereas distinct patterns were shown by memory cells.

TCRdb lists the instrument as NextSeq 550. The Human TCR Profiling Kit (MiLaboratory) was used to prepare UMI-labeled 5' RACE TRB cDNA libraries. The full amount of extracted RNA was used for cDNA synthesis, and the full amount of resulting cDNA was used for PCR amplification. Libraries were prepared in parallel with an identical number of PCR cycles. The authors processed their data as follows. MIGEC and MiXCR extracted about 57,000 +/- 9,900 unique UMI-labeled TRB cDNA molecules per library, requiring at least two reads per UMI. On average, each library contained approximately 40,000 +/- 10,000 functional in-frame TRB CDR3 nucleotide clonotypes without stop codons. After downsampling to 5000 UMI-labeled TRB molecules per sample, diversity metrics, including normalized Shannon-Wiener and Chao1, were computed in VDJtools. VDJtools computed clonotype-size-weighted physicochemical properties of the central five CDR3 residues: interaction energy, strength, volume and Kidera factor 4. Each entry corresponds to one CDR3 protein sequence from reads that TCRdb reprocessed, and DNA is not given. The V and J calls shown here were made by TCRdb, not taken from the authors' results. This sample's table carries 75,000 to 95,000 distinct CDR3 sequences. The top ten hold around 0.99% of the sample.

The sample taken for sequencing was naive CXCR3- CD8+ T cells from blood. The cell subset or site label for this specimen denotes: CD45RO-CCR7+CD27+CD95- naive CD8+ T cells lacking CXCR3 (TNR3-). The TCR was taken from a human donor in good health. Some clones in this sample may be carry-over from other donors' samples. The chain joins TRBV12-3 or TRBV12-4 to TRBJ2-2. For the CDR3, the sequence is CASSFPNTGELFF.